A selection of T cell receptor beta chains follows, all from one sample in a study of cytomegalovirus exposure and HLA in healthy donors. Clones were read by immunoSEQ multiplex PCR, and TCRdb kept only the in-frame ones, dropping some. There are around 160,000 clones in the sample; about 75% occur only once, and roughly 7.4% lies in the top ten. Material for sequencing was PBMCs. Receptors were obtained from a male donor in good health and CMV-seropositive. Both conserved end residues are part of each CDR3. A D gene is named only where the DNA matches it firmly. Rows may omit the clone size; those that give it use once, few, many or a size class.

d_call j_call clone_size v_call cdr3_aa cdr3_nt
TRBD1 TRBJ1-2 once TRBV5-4 CASSVTGTGGGYTF TGTGCCAGCAGCGTGACCGGGACAGGGGGTGGCTACACCTTC
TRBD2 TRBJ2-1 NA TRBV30 CAWSSSGPSYNEQFF TGTGCCTGGAGTTCTAGCGGTCCCTCCTACAATGAGCAGTTCTTC
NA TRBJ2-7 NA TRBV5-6 CASSLRGGPLYEQYF TGTGCCAGCAGCTTGAGGGGGGGCCCACTATACGAGCAGTACTTC
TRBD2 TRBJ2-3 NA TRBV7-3 CASSSSGGATDTQYF TGTGCCAGCAGTTCTAGCGGGGGGGCCACAGATACGCAGTATTTT
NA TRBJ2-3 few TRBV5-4 CASSLGQVPDTQYF TGTGCCAGCAGCTTGGGACAGGTTCCAGATACGCAGTATTTT
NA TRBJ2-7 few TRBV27 CASSGRQPSYEQYF TGTGCCAGCAGTGGCCGACAGCCCTCCTACGAGCAGTACTTC
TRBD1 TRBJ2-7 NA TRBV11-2 CASSLGSVRGQYEQYF TGTGCCAGCAGCTTAGGGTCAGTGAGGGGGCAATACGAGCAGTACTTC
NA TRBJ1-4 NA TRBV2 CASGDILNEKLFF TGTGCCAGCGGGGACATACTAAATGAAAAACTGTTTTTT
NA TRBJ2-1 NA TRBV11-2 CASSSSTSSYNEQFF NA
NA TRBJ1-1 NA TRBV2 CASRFMNTEAFF TGTGCCAGCCGGTTCATGAACACTGAAGCTTTCTTT
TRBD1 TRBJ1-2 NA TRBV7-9 CASSPRGRVDYGYTF TGTGCCAGCAGCCCGAGGGGGCGAGTCGACTATGGCTACACCTTC
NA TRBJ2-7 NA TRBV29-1 CSVEGGDTYEQYF TGCAGCGTTGAAGGGGGGGATACCTACGAGCAGTACTTC
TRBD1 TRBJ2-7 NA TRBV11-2 CASSPRRDRGPYEQYF TGTGCCAGCAGCCCCCGGAGGGACAGGGGGCCATACGAGCAGTACTTC
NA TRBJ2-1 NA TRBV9 CASSEAAGRMNEQFF TGTGCCAGCAGCGAGGCAGCAGGGAGGATGAATGAGCAGTTCTTC
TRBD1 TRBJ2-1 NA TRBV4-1 CASSRTGGTNNEQFF TGCGCCAGCAGCCGCACAGGGGGCACTAATAATGAGCAGTTCTTC
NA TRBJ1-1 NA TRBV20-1 CSAEGQSEAFF TGCAGTGCTGAAGGACAATCTGAAGCTTTCTTT
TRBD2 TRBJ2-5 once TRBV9 CASSAKWLAGAETQYF TGTGCCAGCAGCGCCAAGTGGCTAGCGGGGGCAGAGACCCAGTACTTC
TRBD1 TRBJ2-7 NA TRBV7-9 CASSLGTGDRRLEQYF TGTGCCAGCAGCTTAGGGACAGGGGACCGCCGGCTCGAGCAGTACTTC
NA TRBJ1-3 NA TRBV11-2 CASSLDQQGTGNTIYF TGTGCCAGCAGCTTAGATCAGCAGGGCACTGGAAACACCATATATTTT
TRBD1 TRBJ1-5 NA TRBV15 CATSREQGANQPQHF TGTGCCACCAGCAGAGAGCAGGGGGCGAATCAGCCCCAGCATTTT
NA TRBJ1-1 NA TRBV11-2 CASSFRSSWNTEAFF TGTGCCAGCAGCTTTAGATCCTCCTGGAACACTGAAGCTTTCTTT
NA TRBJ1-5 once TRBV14 CASSQGVSLTQHF TGTGCCAGCAGCCAAGGAGTCTCTCTGACCCAGCATTTT
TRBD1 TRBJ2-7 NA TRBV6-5 CASSPRDRRSYEQYF TGTGCCAGCAGCCCCCGGGACAGGCGCTCCTACGAGCAGTACTTC
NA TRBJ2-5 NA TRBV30 CAWTGGLAETQYF TGTGCCTGGACCGGGGGACTGGCGGAGACCCAGTACTTC
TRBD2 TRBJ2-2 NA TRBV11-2 CASSDDLAGGPRTGELFF TGTGCCAGCAGCGACGACCTAGCGGGGGGGCCCCGGACCGGGGAGCTGTTTTTT
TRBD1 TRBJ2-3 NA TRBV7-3 CASSSGQGGTDTQYF TGTGCCAGCAGCTCGGGACAGGGTGGGACAGATACGCAGTATTTT
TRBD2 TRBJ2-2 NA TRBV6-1 CASSEGASGGAWDTGELFF TGTGCCAGCAGTGAAGGGGCTAGCGGGGGGGCCTGGGACACCGGGGAGCTGTTTTTT
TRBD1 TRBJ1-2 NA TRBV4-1 CASSHGTGGGYGYTF TGCGCCAGCAGCCACGGGACAGGGGGCGGCTATGGCTACACCTTC
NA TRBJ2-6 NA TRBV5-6 CASSFKPGGSGANVLTF TGTGCCAGCAGCTTTAAACCGGGTGGGTCTGGGGCCAACGTCCTGACTTTC
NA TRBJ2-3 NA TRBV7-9 CSSSLNQGLDTQYF TGTTCCAGCAGCTTAAACCAGGGTTTGGATACGCAGTATTTT
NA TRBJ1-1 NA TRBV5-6 CASISRGTNTEAFF TGTGCCAGCATCTCTAGGGGGACGAACACTGAAGCTTTCTTT
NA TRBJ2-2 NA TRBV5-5 CASSHVEATGELFF TGTGCCAGCAGCCATGTAGAGGCCACCGGGGAGCTGTTTTTT
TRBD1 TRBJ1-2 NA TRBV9 CASSGEVAGTGGYGYTF TGTGCCAGCAGCGGGGAGGTGGCCGGGACAGGGGGTTATGGCTACACCTTC
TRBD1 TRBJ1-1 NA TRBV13 CASRKQGANTEAFF TGTGCCAGCAGAAAACAGGGGGCGAACACTGAAGCTTTCTTT
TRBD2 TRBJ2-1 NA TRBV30 CAWSVRRLANAYNEQFF TGTGCCTGGAGTGTACGTAGACTAGCGAACGCCTACAATGAGCAGTTCTTC
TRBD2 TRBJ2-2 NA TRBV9 CASSAPGGLAGGVNTGELFF TGTGCCAGCAGCGCCCCAGGAGGGCTAGCGGGGGGAGTGAACACCGGGGAGCTGTTTTTT
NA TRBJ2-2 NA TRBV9 CASSVRSGDTGELFF TGTGCCAGCAGCGTAAGATCCGGGGACACCGGGGAGCTGTTTTTT
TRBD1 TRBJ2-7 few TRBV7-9 CASTPTGSYEQYF TGTGCCAGCACCCCGACAGGGTCCTACGAGCAGTACTTC
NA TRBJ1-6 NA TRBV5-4 CASSFTGQRVVGSYNSPLHF TGTGCCAGCAGCTTTACCGGACAGAGGGTGGTTGGCTCCTATAATTCACCCCTCCACTTT
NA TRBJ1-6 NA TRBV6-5 CASSFSGGHNSPLHF TGTGCCAGCAGCTTCAGTGGAGGGCATAATTCACCCCTCCACTTT
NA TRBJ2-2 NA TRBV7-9 CASSLGWGFTGELFF TGTGCCAGCAGCTTAGGGTGGGGCTTCACCGGGGAGCTGTTTTTT
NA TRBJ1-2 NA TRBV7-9 CASSLRVLSSNYGYTF TGTGCCAGCAGCTTACGGGTCCTGTCCTCTAACTATGGCTACACCTTC
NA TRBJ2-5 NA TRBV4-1 CASSKGPIQETQYF TGCGCCAGCAGCAAGGGGCCGATCCAAGAGACCCAGTACTTC
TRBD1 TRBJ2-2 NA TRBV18 CASSPLPLGQPNTGELFF TGTGCCAGCTCACCTCTTCCATTGGGACAGCCTAACACCGGGGAGCTGTTTTTT
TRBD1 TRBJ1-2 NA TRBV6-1 CASSPRDRGGYTF TGTGCCAGCAGCCCTCGGGACAGGGGCGGCTACACCTTC
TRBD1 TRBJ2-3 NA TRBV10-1 CASSEVGTGGTDTQYF TGCGCCAGCAGTGAAGTGGGGACAGGGGGCACAGATACGCAGTATTTT
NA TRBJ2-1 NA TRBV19 CASSLQGRNEQFF TGTGCCAGTAGCCTACAGGGGAGGAATGAGCAGTTCTTC
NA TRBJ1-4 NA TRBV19 CASSMTGGNEKLFF TGTGCCAGTAGTATGACAGGCGGTAATGAAAAACTGTTTTTT
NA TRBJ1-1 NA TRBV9 CASSSSGVNTEAFF TGTGCCAGCAGCTCCTCGGGGGTGAACACTGAAGCTTTCTTT
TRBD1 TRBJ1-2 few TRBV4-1 CASSLGQGYGYTF TGCGCCAGCAGCCTCGGACAGGGCTATGGCTACACCTTC
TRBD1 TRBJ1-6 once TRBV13 CASSLGGTGEGPYNSPLHF TGTGCCAGCAGCCTAGGGGGGACAGGGGAAGGCCCCTATAATTCACCCCTCCACTTT
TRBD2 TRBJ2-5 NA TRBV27 CASSLGLAYQETQYF TGTGCCAGCAGTTTAGGACTAGCTTACCAAGAGACCCAGTACTTC
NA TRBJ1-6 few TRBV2 CASSELGQNNSPLHF TGTGCCAGCAGTGAACTTGGGCAGAACAATTCACCCCTCCACTTT
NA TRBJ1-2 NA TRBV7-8 CASSTPSYRDGYTF TGTGCCAGCAGCACCCCCTCTTACCGAGATGGCTACACCTTC
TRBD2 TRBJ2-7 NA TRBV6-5 CASSYSQRGADYEQYF TGTGCCAGCAGTTACTCCCAGCGGGGGGCCGATTACGAGCAGTACTTC
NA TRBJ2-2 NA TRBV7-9 CASSFGPRVVVGELFF TGTGCCAGCAGCTTCGGTCCCAGGGTTGTTGTAGGGGAGCTGTTTTTT
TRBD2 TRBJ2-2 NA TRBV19 CASSNPLRSGDPLGELFF TGTGCCAGTAGTAACCCCCTGAGGAGCGGGGACCCCCTCGGGGAGCTGTTTTTT
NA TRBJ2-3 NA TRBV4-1 CASSQGGRPNTDTQYF TGCGCCAGCAGCCAAGGAGGGCGTCCTAACACAGATACGCAGTATTTT
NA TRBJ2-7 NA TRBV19 CASSDRTASYEQYF TGTGCCAGTTCAGATAGGACAGCTTCCTACGAGCAGTACTTC
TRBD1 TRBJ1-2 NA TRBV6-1 CASSGGGTGAQVGYGYTF TGTGCCAGCAGTGGAGGGGGGACAGGGGCCCAGGTGGGCTATGGCTACACCTTC